One and the same sample provided the 8 T cell receptor beta chains below, sequenced in a study of response to subunit inactivated influenza vaccine. In TCRdb, the RT-PCR reads were re-called with MiXCR into one record per CDR3 protein. The sample yields 530,000 or so distinct CDR3 sequences, approximately 12% seen once. The sequences come from PBMCs from blood, collected on the day of vaccination. Receptor source: a man aged 50-59 years who received an inactivated influenza vaccine.

Comments on this clonotype: One junction end disagrees with the germline gene, perhaps due to a read error. The V and J genes are TRBV5-1 and TRBJ2-7; 8 nucleotides align to TRBD1. The CDR3 is 13 residues long. Germline lookup yields CDR1 SGHRS and CDR2 YFSETQ. CDR3 nucleotide sequence: TGCACCAGCAGCTTGGGACAGGTCTACGAGCAGTACTTC. This codes for CTSSLGQVYEQYF.

The chain's CDR3 is CASSSGYSSTDTQYF. As DNA, the CDR3 is TGTGCCAGCAGCTCCGGATATTCGAGCACAGATACGCAGTATTTT. The chain carries TRBV6-1 and TRBJ2-3; D gene unclear. The V gene lost 6 bases and the J gene lost 0 bases, with 13 bases spanning the gap. Germline CDR1 and CDR2: MNHNS and SASEGT. This CDR3 contains 15 residues.

This clonotype was seen more than once but under ten times. V is TRBV7-2 and J is TRBJ2-3; maybe TRBD2 (6 bases). From germline, CDR1 is SGHTA and CDR2 FQGNSA. CDR3 length: 15 amino acids. Trimming left V 3 bases short and J 1 base short, with 11 bases between. The CDR3 sequence is CASSFQGGGTDTQYF. Written as DNA, the CDR3 is TGTGCCAGCAGCTTCCAGGGCGGGGGCACAGATACGCAGTATTTT.

The sample holds a few counts of this clonotype. The chain has TRBV7-2 and TRBJ2-1; D is undetermined. CDR3 length: 16 residues. Germline CDR1 SGHTA, CDR2 FQGNSA. The V end lost 1 base, the J end lost 6 bases, and 16 bases lay between the germline ends. The CDR3 is CASSLDQQNPSNEQFF. CDR3 nucleotides: TGTGCCAGCAGCTTAGATCAACAGAACCCGTCCAATGAGCAGTTCTTC.

The chain carries TRBV16 and TRBJ2-3; D is perhaps TRBD2 (6 bases). This CDR3 is built from 13 residues. CDR1 and CDR2 from the germline V gene are KGHSY and FQNENV. Trimming removed 2 bases at V and 6 bases at J, with 9 bases between. The CDR3 coding sequence is TGTGCCAGCAGCCAAAAGCGGGTGGATACGCAGTATTTT. This encodes CASSQKRVDTQYF.

This clonotype occurred a few times. V is TRBV6-2 or TRBV6-3 and J is TRBJ2-1; TRBD2 aligns across 7 bases. The CDR3 totals 14 residues. Trimming cost V 11 bases and J 8 bases; bases outside gene matches: 15. Germline V gives CDR1 MNHEY, CDR2 SVGEGT. CDR3: CAHGRPGGFDEQFF. The CDR3 region has the DNA TGTGCCCACGGGCGGCCGGGGGGTTTTGATGAGCAGTTCTTC.

CDR3 sequence: CASSVAGREMQTQYF. DNA for the CDR3: TGTGCCAGCAGCGTAGCAGGACGGGAGATGCAGACCCAGTACTTC. V gene TRBV9 combines with J gene TRBJ2-5; D is perhaps TRBD2 (6 bases). CDR1 SGDLS and CDR2 YYNGEE come from the germline V gene. V gave up 0 bases and J gave up 6 bases, with 15 bases separating them. The CDR3 sequence is 15 residues long.

The genes are TRBV7-8 and TRBJ1-4; tentatively, D is TRBD1 (6 bases). Deletions cut 5 bases from V and 5 bases from J, with 12 bases between. CDR1 is SGHVS, CDR2 FQNEAQ, per germline. The CDR3 has 14 residues. The chain's CDR3 is CASSQRGENEKLFF. CDR3 sequence (DNA): TGTGCCAGCAGCCAGAGGGGGGAAAATGAAAAACTGTTTTTT.